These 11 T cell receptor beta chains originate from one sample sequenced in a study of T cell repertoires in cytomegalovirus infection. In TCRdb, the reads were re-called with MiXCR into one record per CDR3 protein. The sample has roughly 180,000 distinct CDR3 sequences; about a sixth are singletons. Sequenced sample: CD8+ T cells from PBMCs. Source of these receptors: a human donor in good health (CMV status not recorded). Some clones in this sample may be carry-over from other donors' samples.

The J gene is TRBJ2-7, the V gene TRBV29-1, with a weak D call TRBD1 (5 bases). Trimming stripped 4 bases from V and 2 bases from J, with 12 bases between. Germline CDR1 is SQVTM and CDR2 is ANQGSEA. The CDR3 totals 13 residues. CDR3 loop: CSVGQGDTYEQYF. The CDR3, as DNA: TGCAGCGTTGGGCAGGGCGACACCTACGAGCAGTACTTC.

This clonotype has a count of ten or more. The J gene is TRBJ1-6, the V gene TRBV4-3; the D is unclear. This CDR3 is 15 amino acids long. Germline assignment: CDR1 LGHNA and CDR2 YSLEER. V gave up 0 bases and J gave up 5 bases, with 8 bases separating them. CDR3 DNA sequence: TGCGCCAGCAGCCAAGACCGGGCAAATAATTCACCCCTCCACTTT. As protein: CASSQDRANNSPLHF.

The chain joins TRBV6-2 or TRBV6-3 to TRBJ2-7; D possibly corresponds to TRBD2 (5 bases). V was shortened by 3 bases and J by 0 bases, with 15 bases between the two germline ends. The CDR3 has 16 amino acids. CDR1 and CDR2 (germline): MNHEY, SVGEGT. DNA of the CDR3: TGTGCCAGCAGTTATGCAGGAGGTAGGAGCTCCTACGAGCAGTACTTC. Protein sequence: CASSYAGGRSSYEQYF.

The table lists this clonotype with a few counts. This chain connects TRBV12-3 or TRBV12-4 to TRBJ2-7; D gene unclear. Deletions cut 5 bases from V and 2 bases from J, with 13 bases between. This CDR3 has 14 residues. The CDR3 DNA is TGTGCCAGCAGTGGCGACATATCCCCCTACGAGCAGTACTTC. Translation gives CASSGDISPYEQYF.

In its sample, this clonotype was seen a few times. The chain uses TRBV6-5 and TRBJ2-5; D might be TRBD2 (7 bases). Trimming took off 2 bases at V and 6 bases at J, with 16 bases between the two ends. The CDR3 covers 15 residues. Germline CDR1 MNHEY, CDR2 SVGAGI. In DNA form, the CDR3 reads TGTGCCAGCAGTTACGGGGGGGCTAGCATAAAGACCCAGTACTTC. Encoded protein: CASSYGGASIKTQYF.

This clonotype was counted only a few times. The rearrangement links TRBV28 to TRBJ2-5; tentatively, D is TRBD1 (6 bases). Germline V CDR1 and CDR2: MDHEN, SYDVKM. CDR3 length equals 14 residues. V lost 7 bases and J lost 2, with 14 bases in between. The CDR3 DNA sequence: TGTGCCAGCACGCGGACAGATCTGCAAGAGACCCAGTACTTC. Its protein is CASTRTDLQETQYF.

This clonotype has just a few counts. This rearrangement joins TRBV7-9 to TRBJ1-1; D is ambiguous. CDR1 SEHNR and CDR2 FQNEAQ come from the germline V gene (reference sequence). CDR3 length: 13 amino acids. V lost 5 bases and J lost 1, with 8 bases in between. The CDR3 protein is CASSPGKNTEAFF. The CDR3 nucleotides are TGTGCCAGCAGCCCCGGGAAGAACACTGAAGCTTTCTTT. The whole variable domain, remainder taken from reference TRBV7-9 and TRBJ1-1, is DTGVSQNPRHKITKRGQNVTFRCDPISEHNRLYWYRQTLGQGPEFLTYFQNEAQLEKSRLLSDRFSAERPKGSFSTLEIQRTEQGDSAMYLCASSPGKNTEAFFGQGTRLTVV.

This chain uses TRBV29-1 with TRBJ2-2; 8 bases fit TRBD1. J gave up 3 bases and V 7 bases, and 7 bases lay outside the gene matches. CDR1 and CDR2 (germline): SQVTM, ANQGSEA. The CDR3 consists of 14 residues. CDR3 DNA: TGCAGCGCTGTGACAGGGGAGTACACCGGGGAGCTGTTTTTT. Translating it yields CSAVTGEYTGELFF.

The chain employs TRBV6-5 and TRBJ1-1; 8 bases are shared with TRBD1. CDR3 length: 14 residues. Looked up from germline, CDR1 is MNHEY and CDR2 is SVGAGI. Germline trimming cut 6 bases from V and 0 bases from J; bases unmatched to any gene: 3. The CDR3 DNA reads TGTGCCAGCAGAGCAGGGGGCTTGAACACTGAAGCTTTCTTT. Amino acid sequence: CASRAGGLNTEAFF.

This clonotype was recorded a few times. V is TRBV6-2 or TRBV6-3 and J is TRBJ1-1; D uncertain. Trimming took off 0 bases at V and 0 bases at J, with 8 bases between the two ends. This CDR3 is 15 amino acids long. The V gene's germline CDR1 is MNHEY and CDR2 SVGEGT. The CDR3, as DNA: TGTGCCAGCAGTTACTCCCAAAGGTTGAACACTGAAGCTTTCTTT. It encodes CASSYSQRLNTEAFF.

CDR3 in amino acids: CATLKDGTSGGAGFSGELFF. CDR3 coding DNA: TGTGCCACCTTGAAAGACGGGACTAGCGGGGGGGCAGGGTTCAGCGGGGAGCTGTTTTTT. V gene TRBV12-3 or TRBV12-4 combines with J gene TRBJ2-2, with TRBD2 matching over 16 bases. The CDR3 sequence is 20 residues long. V lost 10 bases to trimming and J lost 7 bases; unmatched junction nucleotides: 21.